This T cell receptor (beta chain) comes out of a study of T-cell reconstitution after alpha-beta-depleted transplantation in children. Study findings and constraints: Newly made T cells mostly supplied T-cell counts and diversity one year after transplant. Reports say that about two months after transplant, the alpha-beta T cells came out of several hundred graft clones that had expanded. Some patients owed their high day-60 TCRbeta diversity to surviving recipient T cells and thymic progenitors.

This clonotype was recorded a few times. Its specificity is not known. TCRbeta library construction was performed incorporating unique molecular identifiers. MiXCR, applied by TCRdb to the PCR reads, yields one record per CDR3 protein. The table lists around 670,000 distinct CDR3 sequences, around 12% of them singletons. Germline V gives CDR1 SGHRS, CDR2 YFSETQ. The CDR3 contains 16 residues. V was shortened by 5 bases and J by 0 bases, with 16 bases between the two germline ends. The TCR was taken from a girl aged 2-9 years with congenital amegakaryocytic thrombocytopenia, due to receive a stem cell transplant. The chain joins TRBV5-1 to TRBJ2-3; D is perhaps TRBD2 (6 bases). The sequenced sample was PBMCs, obtained before TCRalphabeta/CD19-depleted stem cell transplant. The CDR3 nucleotides are TGCGCCAGCAGAGGAAACTTAGCGGCTAGCACAGATACGCAGTATTTT. This encodes CASRGNLAASTDTQYF.